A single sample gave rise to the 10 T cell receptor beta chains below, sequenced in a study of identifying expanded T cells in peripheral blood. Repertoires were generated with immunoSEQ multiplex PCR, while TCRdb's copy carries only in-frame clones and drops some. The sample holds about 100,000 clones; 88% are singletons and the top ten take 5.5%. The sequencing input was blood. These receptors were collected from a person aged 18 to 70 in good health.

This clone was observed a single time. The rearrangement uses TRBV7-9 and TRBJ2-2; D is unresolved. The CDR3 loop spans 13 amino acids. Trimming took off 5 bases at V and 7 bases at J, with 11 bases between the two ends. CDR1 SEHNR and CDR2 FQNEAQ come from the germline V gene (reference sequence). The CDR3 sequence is CASSTPVGGELFF. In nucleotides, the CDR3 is TGTGCCAGCAGCACCCCGGTGGGCGGGGAGCTGTTTTTT. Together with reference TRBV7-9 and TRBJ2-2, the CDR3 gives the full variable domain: DTGVSQNPRHKITKRGQNVTFRCDPISEHNRLYWYRQTLGQGPEFLTYFQNEAQLEKSRLLSDRFSAERPKGSFSTLEIQRTEQGDSAMYLCASSTPVGGELFFGEGSRLTVL.

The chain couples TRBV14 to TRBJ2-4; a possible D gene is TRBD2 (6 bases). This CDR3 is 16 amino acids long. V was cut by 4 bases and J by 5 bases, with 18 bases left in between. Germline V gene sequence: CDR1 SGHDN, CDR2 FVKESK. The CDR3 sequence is CASSLGLGTGENIQYF. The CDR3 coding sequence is TGTGCCAGCAGCCTTGGACTGGGGACTGGAGAAAACATTCAGTACTTC.

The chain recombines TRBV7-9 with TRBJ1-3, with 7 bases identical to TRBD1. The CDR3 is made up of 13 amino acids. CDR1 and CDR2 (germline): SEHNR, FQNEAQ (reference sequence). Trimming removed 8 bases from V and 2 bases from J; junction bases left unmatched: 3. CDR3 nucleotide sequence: TGTGCCAGCCGGGGACAGACTGGAAACACCATATATTTT. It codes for CASRGQTGNTIYF.

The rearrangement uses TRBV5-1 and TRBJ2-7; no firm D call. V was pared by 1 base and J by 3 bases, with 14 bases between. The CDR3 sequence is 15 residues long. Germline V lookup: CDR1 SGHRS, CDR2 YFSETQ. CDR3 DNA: TGCGCCAGCAGCTTGTATCCAGCACAGAACTACGAGCAGTACTTC. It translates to CASSLYPAQNYEQYF.

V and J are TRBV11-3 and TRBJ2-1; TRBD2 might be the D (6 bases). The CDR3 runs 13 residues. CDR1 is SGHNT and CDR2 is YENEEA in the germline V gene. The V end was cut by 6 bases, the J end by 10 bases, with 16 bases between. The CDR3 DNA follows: TGTGCCAGCAGTTCCGCCGGGCTAGCGGAGCAGTTCTTC. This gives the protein CASSSAGLAEQFF.

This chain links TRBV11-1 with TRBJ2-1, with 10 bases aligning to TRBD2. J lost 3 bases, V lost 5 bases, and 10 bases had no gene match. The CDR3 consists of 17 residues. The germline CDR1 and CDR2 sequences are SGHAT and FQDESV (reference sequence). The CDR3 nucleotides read TGTGCCAGCAGCACCGATCTAGCGGGGGCCTTCTACAATGAGCAGTTCTTC. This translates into CASSTDLAGAFYNEQFF.

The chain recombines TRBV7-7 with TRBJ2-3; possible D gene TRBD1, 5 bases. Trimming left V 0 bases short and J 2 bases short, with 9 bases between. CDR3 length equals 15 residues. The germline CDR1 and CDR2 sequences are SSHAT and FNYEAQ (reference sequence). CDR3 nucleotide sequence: TGTGCCAGCAGCTTAGCCCTTGGGGCCACAGATACGCAGTATTTT. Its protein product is CASSLALGATDTQYF.

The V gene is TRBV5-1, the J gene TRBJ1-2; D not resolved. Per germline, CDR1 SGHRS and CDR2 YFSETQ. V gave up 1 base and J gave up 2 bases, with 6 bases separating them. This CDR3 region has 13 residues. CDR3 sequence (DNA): TGCGCCAGCAGCTTGATAGGGAACTATGGCTACACCTTC. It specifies CASSLIGNYGYTF.

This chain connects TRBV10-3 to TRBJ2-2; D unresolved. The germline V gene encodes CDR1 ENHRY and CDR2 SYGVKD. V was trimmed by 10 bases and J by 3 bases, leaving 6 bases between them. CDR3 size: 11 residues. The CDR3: CATLYTGELFF. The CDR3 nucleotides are TGTGCCACCCTATACACCGGGGAGCTGTTTTTT.

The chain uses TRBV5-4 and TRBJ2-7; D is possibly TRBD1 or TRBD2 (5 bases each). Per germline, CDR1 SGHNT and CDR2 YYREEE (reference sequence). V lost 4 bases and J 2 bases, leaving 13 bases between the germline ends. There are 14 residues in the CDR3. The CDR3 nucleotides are TGTGCCAGCAGCCCAGGGACGAAGACCTACGAGCAGTACTTC. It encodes CASSPGTKTYEQYF.